A single sample gave rise to the 26 T cell receptor beta chains below, sequenced in a study of identical twins. MiXCR, applied by TCRdb to the 5' RACE reads, yields one record per CDR3 protein. Of 570,000 or so distinct CDR3 sequences in the sample, 9% to 10% were seen once. The sample was also reused in another study, on yellow fever vaccine responses in identical twins.

Source material: PBMCs. The origin of the receptors is a woman younger than 30 in good health.

The rearrangement uses TRBV4-2 and TRBJ2-1, with D perhaps TRBD1 (6 bases). Germline V gene lookup returns CDR1 LGHNA and CDR2 YNFKEQ. This CDR3 region has 14 residues. V lost 0 bases, J lost 8 bases, and 11 bases lay in between. The CDR3 is CASSQDLQGHEQFF. For the CDR3, the DNA is TGTGCCAGCAGCCAAGATCTACAGGGCCATGAGCAGTTCTTC.

This clonotype occurred many times. This CDR3 is CSVTTGGVEKLFF. The CDR3 DNA sequence: TGCAGCGTTACAACAGGGGGCGTAGAAAAACTGTTTTTT. The V gene is TRBV29-1, the J gene TRBJ1-4; 9 bases align to TRBD1. The J segment lost 8 bases and the V segment lost 5 bases, leaving 6 bases of the junction unmatched. Germline V lookup: CDR1 SQVTM, CDR2 ANQGSEA. CDR3 length equals 13 residues.

This clonotype was counted a few times. The genes are TRBV3-1 and TRBJ2-2; the D gene is possibly TRBD2 (5 bases). Germline V CDR1 and CDR2: LGHDT, YNNKEL (reference sequence). The CDR3 sequence is 15 residues long. Between the trimmed V and J ends, which lost 3 bases and 1 base, there was a span of 9 bases. The CDR3 is CASSHEGLNTGELFF. CDR3 nucleotide sequence: TGTGCCAGCAGCCATGAGGGATTGAACACCGGGGAGCTGTTTTTT.

This clonotype was counted only a few times. The chain links TRBV15 to TRBJ2-5; 9 bases are shared with TRBD1. The CDR3 is made up of 18 amino acids. Germline lookup yields CDR1 LNHNV and CDR2 YYDKDF (reference sequence). Trimming took 0 bases from V and 5 from J; bases not matched to a gene: 13. CDR3 loop: CATSRDLGQGTRRETQYF. The CDR3 bases are TGTGCCACCAGCAGAGATTTGGGACAGGGAACCAGGCGCGAGACCCAGTACTTC.

This clonotype was counted between two and nine times. The CDR3: CASRPQRTGETQYF. CDR3 coding DNA: TGTGCCAGCAGACCACAGCGGACAGGGGAGACCCAGTACTTC. The genes are TRBV6-1 and TRBJ2-5; TRBD1 agrees at 8 bases. This CDR3 has 14 residues. Germline CDR1 and CDR2: MNHNS and SASEGT. V was pared by 6 bases and J by 5 bases, with 8 bases of the junction left unmatched.

The chain carries TRBV6-1 and TRBJ2-5; 7 nucleotides line up with TRBD2. CDR1 and CDR2 from the germline V gene are MNHNS and SASEGT. V lost 6 bases and J lost 5; bases outside the gene matches: 18. This CDR3 has 17 amino acids. The CDR3 loop reads CASSPTRLASISETQYF. The DNA for the CDR3 is TGTGCCAGCAGCCCGACCAGACTAGCCAGTATTAGCGAGACCCAGTACTTC.

The table lists this clonotype with a few counts. The rearrangement links TRBV12-3 or TRBV12-4 to TRBJ1-1; 9 bases agree with TRBD1. The junction had 10 bases not matched to a gene; V was cut back by 8 bases and J by 6 bases. CDR3 length equals 14 residues. The CDR3 protein is CASLMTGGIAEAFF. CDR3 DNA sequence: TGTGCCAGCTTGATGACAGGGGGGATAGCTGAAGCTTTCTTT.

This clonotype was observed a few times. The rearrangement links TRBV4-1 to TRBJ2-1; the D is unclear. The CDR3 totals 17 residues. Germline assignment: CDR1 MGHRA and CDR2 YSYEKL. Between the trimmed V and J ends, which lost 1 base and 0 bases, there was a span of 13 bases. As DNA, the CDR3 is TGCGCCAGCAGCCAAGGAATCCAGCCGAGCTCCTACAATGAGCAGTTCTTC. It specifies CASSQGIQPSSYNEQFF.

The chain uses TRBV28 and TRBJ2-3; D unclear. CDR3 length: 14 amino acids. Trimming pared 7 bases from V and 11 bases from J, leaving 22 bases between. Germline V gene data show CDR1 as MDHEN and CDR2 as SYDVKM. CDR3: CASKFTDTPGRQYF. The DNA of the CDR3 is TGTGCCAGCAAGTTTACCGACACCCCTGGAAGGCAGTATTTT.

This clonotype was observed a handful of times. J is TRBJ2-1 and V is TRBV6-2 or TRBV6-3, with 7 bases matching TRBD1. CDR1 and CDR2 from the germline V gene are MNHEY and SVGEGT. The CDR3 has 15 amino acids. The junction had 11 bases not matched to a gene; V was cut back by 4 bases and J by 8 bases. The CDR3 reads CASSSRGRGYDEQFF. In DNA, the CDR3 is TGTGCCAGCAGTTCGCGAGGCAGGGGGTACGATGAGCAGTTCTTC.

The V call is TRBV20-1, the J call TRBJ2-7, with no clear D. This CDR3 spans 15 amino acids. The V gene lost 1 base and the J gene lost 5 bases, with 18 bases spanning the gap. The V gene's germline CDR1 is DFQATT and CDR2 SNEGSKA (reference sequence). The CDR3 here is CSARVIGSPSNEQYF. The DNA for the CDR3 is TGCAGTGCTAGAGTTATTGGCTCACCATCTAACGAGCAGTACTTC.

In nucleotides, the CDR3 is TGCAGTGCAGGGACAGGGTTGTCCTACGAGCAGTACTTC. As protein: CSAGTGLSYEQYF. The gene calls are TRBV20-1 and TRBJ2-7, with 9 bases identical to TRBD1. Germline-derived CDR1 and CDR2 are DFQATT and SNEGSKA (reference sequence). Trimming took 6 bases from V and 1 from J; bases not matched to a gene: 4. The CDR3 has 13 residues.

V and J are TRBV11-2 and TRBJ2-5; the D gene is possibly TRBD2 (6 bases). The CDR3 consists of 15 residues. Trimming left V 5 bases short and J 4 bases short, with 17 bases between. Germline V gives CDR1 SGHAT, CDR2 FQNNGV. The CDR3 DNA is TGTGCCAGCAGCGCCCGACTGCAGGGAGGAGAGACCCAGTACTTC. Its protein product is CASSARLQGGETQYF.

This clonotype has only a few counts. V is TRBV10-2 and J is TRBJ2-1, with TRBD2 as a possible D gene (5 bases). Trimming pared 0 bases from V and 6 bases from J, leaving 15 bases between. The CDR3 runs 16 residues. Germline V gives CDR1 WSHSY, CDR2 SAAADI. CDR3 region: CASSESFGSGSNEQFF. CDR3 DNA sequence: TGCGCCAGCAGTGAGTCGTTTGGGAGCGGTAGCAATGAGCAGTTCTTC.

A few counts support this clonotype. The chain has TRBV14 and TRBJ2-1; 11 nucleotides align to TRBD2. There are 16 residues in the CDR3. The trim removed 5 bases at V and 5 bases at J, leaving 8 bases unmatched. CDR1 and CDR2 (germline): SGHDN, FVKESK. The CDR3 DNA reads TGTGCCAGCAGCGATAACTTAGCGGGGGGGAACAATGAGCAGTTCTTC. Its protein is CASSDNLAGGNNEQFF.

This chain uses TRBV5-4 with TRBJ2-3; D may be TRBD2 (5 bases). V lost 4 bases, J lost 6 bases, and 12 bases lay in between. CDR1 SGHNT and CDR2 YYREEE come from the germline V gene (reference sequence). The CDR3 length is 13 residues. The CDR3 sequence: CASSTDSPDTQYF. CDR3 nucleotides: TGTGCCAGCAGCACGGACTCGCCTGATACGCAGTATTTT.

The V call is TRBV5-6, the J call TRBJ1-6, with D unclear. Trimming took off 0 bases at V and 9 bases at J, with 13 bases between the two ends. The CDR3 contains 15 residues. Germline V lookup: CDR1 SGHDT, CDR2 YYEEEE. In DNA, the CDR3 is TGTGCCAGCAGCTTGGGATCCGATCGGTCTTCACCCCTCCACTTT. Translating it yields CASSLGSDRSSPLHF.

This chain uses TRBV2 with TRBJ2-3, with 8 bases aligning to TRBD2. Germline CDR1 SNHLY, CDR2 FYNNEI. The CDR3 has 15 amino acids. V lost 6 bases and J lost 0; bases outside the gene matches: 5. The CDR3 sequence: CASRSAGVSTDTQYF. As DNA, the CDR3 is TGTGCCAGCAGATCAGCGGGGGTGAGCACAGATACGCAGTATTTT.

The table lists this clonotype with a few counts. The genes are TRBV10-1 and TRBJ2-3, with D possibly matching TRBD2 (5 bases). The CDR3 spans 13 residues. V lost 5 bases, J lost 5 bases, and 11 bases lay in between. CDR1 is WNHNN, CDR2 SYGVQD, per germline (reference sequence). CDR3 nucleotides: TGCGCCAGCAGTTCTGCGGGTGAAGATACGCAGTATTTT. Its protein product is CASSSAGEDTQYF.

The chain carries TRBV4-2 and TRBJ2-7; 7 nucleotides agree with TRBD1. V was clipped by 2 bases and J by 3 bases; unmatched bases: 1. The CDR3 consists of 13 residues. Germline V gives CDR1 LGHNA, CDR2 YNFKEQ. CDR3 amino acids: CASSQNRGYEQYF. In DNA, the CDR3 is TGTGCCAGCAGCCAAAACAGGGGCTACGAGCAGTACTTC.

This clonotype was counted only a few times. V and J are TRBV20-1 and TRBJ2-3, with 12 positions matching TRBD2. Germline CDR1 DFQATT, CDR2 SNEGSKA (reference sequence). Trimming took 3 bases from V and 0 from J; bases not matched to a gene: 7. This CDR3 is 17 amino acids long. The CDR3 is CSASRLAGGGSTDTQYF. The CDR3, as DNA: TGCAGTGCTAGTCGGCTAGCGGGAGGGGGGAGCACAGATACGCAGTATTTT.

V usage is TRBV5-1 and J usage is TRBJ2-5; D remains unclear. CDR1 and CDR2 (germline): SGHRS, YFSETQ. The germline V and J ends were trimmed by 0 bases and 1 base, with 13 bases remaining between them. CDR3 size: 16 residues. This CDR3 is CASSLAVGLIQETQYF. CDR3 bases: TGCGCCAGCAGCTTGGCCGTCGGGTTAATCCAAGAGACCCAGTACTTC.

The chain combines TRBV27 with TRBJ2-7; 9 nucleotides line up with TRBD1. V trimming: 7 bases; J trimming: 6 bases; junction bases outside the gene matches: 7. This CDR3 has 13 residues. Germline CDR1 MNHEY, CDR2 SMNVEV (reference sequence). CDR3 bases: TGTGCCAGCATAGGGACAGGGACGGTCGAGCAGTACTTC. Translated, it gives CASIGTGTVEQYF.

This clonotype was counted a few times. The chain carries TRBV28 and TRBJ2-7; TRBD2 might be the D (6 bases). CDR1 is MDHEN and CDR2 is SYDVKM in the germline V gene. The CDR3 length is 15 residues. The V and J ends lost 5 bases and 3 bases respectively, with 17 bases between them. CDR3 sequence: CASSLLGGTLYEQYF. CDR3 nucleotide sequence: TGTGCCAGCAGTCTATTGGGGGGAACGCTCTACGAGCAGTACTTC.

This clonotype was found a few times. The rearrangement links TRBV6-2 or TRBV6-3 to TRBJ1-1, with D maybe TRBD1 (5 bases). Germline CDR1 is MNHEY and CDR2 is SVGEGT. The CDR3 totals 15 residues. The V gene lost 7 bases and the J gene lost 0 bases, with 15 bases spanning the gap. The DNA for the CDR3 is TGTGCCAGCAATTCAGGGCTGACCATGAACACTGAAGCTTTCTTT. The encoded protein is CASNSGLTMNTEAFF.

In this sample, this clonotype turned up a few times. The genes are TRBV7-9 and TRBJ2-7; possibly TRBD1 for D (6 bases). Per germline, CDR1 SEHNR and CDR2 FQNEAQ (reference sequence). The CDR3 loop spans 16 amino acids. Trimming removed 4 bases from V and 2 bases from J, with 18 bases in between. CDR3 sequence reads: CASSSDHQGNPYEQYF. For the CDR3, the DNA is TGTGCCAGCAGCTCGGATCACCAGGGGAACCCCTACGAGCAGTACTTC.